The 2 T cell receptor beta chains below were found in one sample sequenced in a study of T cells in Graves' hyperthyroidism and ophthalmopathy. TCR beta CDR3 regions were amplified from RNA transcripts. The TCR CDR3 was amplified in a first-round RT-PCR using the HTBI primer set. TCRdb called the multiplex PCR reads again in MiXCR, with one record for every CDR3 protein. The sample lists 490,000 or so distinct CDR3 sequences, 40% to 50% occurring once. The sample was peripheral blood or thyroid tissue (not recorded which). All receptors come from an adult woman with Graves' disease, either hyperthyroidism or ophthalmopathy (not recorded which).

The chain has TRBV10-3 and TRBJ1-5; a possible D gene is TRBD1 (6 bases). Germline assignment: CDR1 ENHRY and CDR2 SYGVKD. The CDR3 contains 12 residues. The V end was cut by 10 bases, the J end by 3 bases, with 10 bases between. The CDR3 nucleotides read TGTGCCACACGGGGGCCCAATCAGCCCCAGCATTTT. Its protein is CATRGPNQPQHF.

The chain links TRBV5-4 to TRBJ1-3; no reliable D call. Between the trimmed V and J ends, which lost 9 bases and 2 bases, there was a span of 9 bases. Germline V gene sequence: CDR1 SGHNT, CDR2 YYREEE (reference sequence). This CDR3 has 12 residues. The CDR3 spells CATKEAGNTIYF. DNA for the CDR3: TGTGCCACAAAGGAAGCTGGAAACACCATATATTTT. Full variable domain (remainder filled in from reference TRBV5-4 and TRBJ1-3): ETGVTQSPTHLIKTRGQQVTLRCSSQSGHNTVSWYQQALGQGPQFIFQYYREEENGRGNFPPRFSGLQFPNYSSELNVNALELDDSALYLCATKEAGNTIYFGEGSWLTVV.